What follows describes a single T cell receptor (beta chain). This sample was included in a study of blood T cell repertoires in COVID-19. Overall study context: The United States, Italy and Spain were the sources of the acute and convalescent COVID-19 samples. The analysed material was cDNA or gDNA that came from T cells, B-cell-depleted T cells, or PBMCs.

Trimming cost V 3 bases and J 5 bases; bases outside gene matches: 4. Per germline, CDR1 KGHSH and CDR2 LQKENI. The CDR3 is made up of 15 amino acids. In the authors' methods: Reference gene primer amplification gave estimated nucleated cell counts. Profiling relied on immunoSEQ multiplex PCR, and the TCRdb table lists in-frame clones only, not all of them. V and J calls and clone size are copied from that table; D and trimming were computed from the DNA. The table has tens of thousands of clones, about nine tenths seen once; the top ten hold approximately 1.5%. Material for sequencing was peripheral blood. The V gene is TRBV18, the J gene TRBJ2-1; TRBD2 matches 10 bases. The receptor's source is a man in his fifties or sixties with acute or convalescent COVID-19. The CDR3 nucleotides are TGTGCCAGCTCACCCTGGACTAGCGGAAACAATGAGCAGTTCTTC. It is translated as CASSPWTSGNNEQFF.